The 9 T cell receptor beta chains below were found in one sample sequenced in a study of blood T cell repertoires in COVID-19. Measured with immunoSEQ multiplex PCR; TCRdb has only the in-frame clones, and not every one. The data show about 350,000 clones, more than 85% seen once. Sequenced sample: PBMCs or T cells enriched from blood (not recorded which). The receptors here all came from a woman aged 25 to 39 who had recovered from COVID-19.

A word on this clone: Other DNA variants within this sample encode the same CDR3. The rearrangement links TRBV5-1 to TRBJ2-3; D remains ambiguous. CDR3 length: 15 residues. From germline, CDR1 is SGHRS and CDR2 YFSETQ. V lost 1 base and J lost 0, with 9 bases in between. The CDR3 nucleotides are TGCGCCAGCAGCTTGAGAGGAGTTAGCACAGATACGCAGTATTTT. This gives the protein CASSLRGVSTDTQYF.

The chain joins TRBV2 to TRBJ1-4, with unresolved D. The V end was cut by 7 bases, the J end by 8 bases, with 17 bases between. This CDR3 spans 14 amino acids. CDR1 and CDR2 (germline): SNHLY, FYNNEI. The CDR3 DNA reads as TGTGCCAGCACAGAGGAGGGAACGTCGGAAAAACTGTTTTTT. Translated, it gives CASTEEGTSEKLFF.

V gene TRBV2 combines with J gene TRBJ1-1, with 9 bases lining up with TRBD1. The CDR3 length is 16 residues. The V and J ends lost 0 bases and 1 base, in that order; junction bases with no gene match: 3. Germline CDR1 SNHLY, CDR2 FYNNEI. The chain's CDR3 is CASSEAGQGQNTEAFF. The CDR3 DNA reads as TGTGCCAGCAGTGAAGCGGGACAGGGTCAGAACACTGAAGCTTTCTTT.

The chain carries TRBV21-1 and TRBJ1-5; the table's D call, TRBD1, has no DNA check behind it. TRBV21-1 is listed as a pseudogene. The CDR3 contains 17 residues. The CDR3 reads CASSPTGQKHSNQPQHF. CDR3 sequence (DNA): TGTGCCAGCAGCCCGACCGGACAGAAACATAGCAATCAGCCCCAGCATTTT.

The chain employs TRBV29-1 and TRBJ1-1; a possible D gene is TRBD1 (6 bases). Germline assignment: CDR1 SQVTM and CDR2 ANQGSEA. Trimming shortened V by 6 bases and J by 1 base, and 9 bases separated the two germline ends. This CDR3 comprises 12 residues. The DNA of the CDR3 is TGCAGCGTGGGGGCTGGGAACACTGAAGCTTTCTTT. This gives the protein CSVGAGNTEAFF.

The chain joins TRBV6-2 or TRBV6-3 to TRBJ1-2; tentative D call: TRBD1 (5 bases). The V end lost 6 bases, the J end lost 1 base, and 12 bases lay between the germline ends. CDR3 size: 14 residues. Germline-derived CDR1 and CDR2 are MNHEY and SVGEGT. The CDR3 DNA follows: TGTGCCAGCAGCCGTCGGGACTTTAACTATGGCTACACCTTC. It specifies CASSRRDFNYGYTF.

This chain uses TRBV5-4 with TRBJ1-6, with 9 bases aligning to TRBD1. This CDR3 region has 18 residues. CDR1 is SGHNT and CDR2 is YYREEE in the germline V gene (reference sequence). Trimming took 4 bases from V and 0 from J; bases not matched to a gene: 8. The CDR3 protein is CASSAGQGLSSYNSPLHF. The CDR3 nucleotides read TGTGCCAGCAGCGCGGGACAGGGATTGAGCTCCTATAATTCACCCCTCCACTTT. Drawing the rest from reference TRBV5-4 and TRBJ1-6, the complete variable domain is ETGVTQSPTHLIKTRGQQVTLRCSSQSGHNTVSWYQQALGQGPQFIFQYYREEENGRGNFPPRFSGLQFPNYSSELNVNALELDDSALYLCASSAGQGLSSYNSPLHFGNGTRLTVT.

This chain links TRBV4-2 with TRBJ1-4; D is ambiguous. The CDR3 sequence is 16 residues long. Germline V lookup: CDR1 LGHNA, CDR2 YNFKEQ. The V and J ends lost 1 base and 7 bases respectively, with 16 bases between them. Written as DNA, the CDR3 is TGTGCCAGCAGCCAAGGGTTCGCCGGGTATGGTGAAAAACTGTTTTTT. Translated: CASSQGFAGYGEKLFF.

The rearrangement links TRBV20-1 to TRBJ2-5, with TRBD1 identical over 10 bases. Trimming cost V 3 bases and J 5 bases; bases outside gene matches: 9. Germline CDR1 and CDR2: DFQATT and SNEGSKA (reference sequence). The CDR3 has 15 amino acids. The CDR3 sequence: CSASPGQGVLETQYF. CDR3 nucleotide sequence: TGCAGTGCTAGTCCCGGACAGGGGGTTTTGGAGACCCAGTACTTC.